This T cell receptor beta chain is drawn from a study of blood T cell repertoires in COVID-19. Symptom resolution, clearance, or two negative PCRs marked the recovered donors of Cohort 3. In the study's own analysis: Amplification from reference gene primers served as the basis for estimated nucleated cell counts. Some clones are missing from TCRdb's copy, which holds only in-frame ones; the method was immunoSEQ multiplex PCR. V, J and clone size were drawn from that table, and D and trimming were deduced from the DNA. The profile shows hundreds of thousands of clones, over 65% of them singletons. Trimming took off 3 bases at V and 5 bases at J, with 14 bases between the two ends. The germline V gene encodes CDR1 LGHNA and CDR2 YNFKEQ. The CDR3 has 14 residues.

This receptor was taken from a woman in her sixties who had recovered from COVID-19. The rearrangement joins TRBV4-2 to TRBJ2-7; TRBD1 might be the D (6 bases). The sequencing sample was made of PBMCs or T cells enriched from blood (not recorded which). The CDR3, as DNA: TGTGCCAGCAGCCAGGAATACAGGGAAGACGAGCAGTACTTC. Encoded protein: CASSQEYREDEQYF.